These T cell receptor beta chains were read from a single sample in a study of cytomegalovirus exposure and HLA in healthy donors. Some clones are missing from TCRdb's copy, which holds only in-frame ones; the method was immunoSEQ multiplex PCR. The repertoire consists of roughly 140,000 clones, with around 70% occurring once and the leading ten covering 2.1%. What was sequenced was PBMCs. Receptor source: a man in his forties in good health and CMV-seronegative. The CDR3 runs from the conserved cysteine through the conserved F or W. A D gene is named only where the DNA matches it firmly. The size field is filled for only some rows; it gives once, few, many or a size class.

v_gene	abundance	d_gene	j_gene	CDR3nt	CDR3aa
TRBV12-2	-	-	TRBJ2-7	TGTGCAAGTCGCCGAGCGGAGGTCGTCTACGAGCAGTACTTC	CASRRAEVVYEQYF
TRBV7-9	-	-	TRBJ2-5	TGTGCCAGCAGCTTAGACGGGTACCAAGAGACCCAGTACTTC	CASSLDGYQETQYF
TRBV4-1	few	TRBD1	TRBJ2-5	TGCGCCAGCAGTCAAATCCACAGGGGGCAGAGGGAGACCCAGTACTTC	CASSQIHRGQRETQYF
TRBV4-2	few	-	TRBJ2-7	TGTGCCAGCAGCCAAGAGCTCTCGCGCTACGAGCAGTACTTC	CASSQELSRYEQYF
TRBV28	-	TRBD1	TRBJ1-2	TGTGCCACCCCGGGACAGGGGGCACACTATGGCTACACCTTC	CATPGQGAHYGYTF
TRBV27	-	-	TRBJ1-1	TGTGCCAGCAGCCGTACCCTTAGGGGATCAAACACTGAAGCTTTCTTT	CASSRTLRGSNTEAFF
TRBV23-1	-	TRBD1	TRBJ2-1	TGCGCCAGCAGTCAATCGAAACTGGGGACAGGGGGTTGTGAGCAGTTCTTC	CASSQSKLGTGGCEQFF
TRBV7-9	once	TRBD2	TRBJ2-7	TGTGCCAGCAGCCCACTCTGGGGGGGAGCAGAGCAGTACTTC	CASSPLWGGAEQYF
TRBV4-3	-	-	TRBJ2-4	TGCGCCAGCAGCCAAGGTTACGGGGATGGAAACATTCAGTACTTC	CASSQGYGDGNIQYF
TRBV19	-	-	TRBJ1-4	TGTGCCAGTAGCCCCCTCCGTGACACAAAAAAACTGTTTTTT	CASSPLRDTKKLFF
TRBV30	few	TRBD1	TRBJ2-1	TGTGCCTGGAGATCCCGGGACAGGGGGCCCAATGAGCAGTTCTTC	CAWRSRDRGPNEQFF
TRBV5-1	-	-	TRBJ2-5	TGCGCCAGCAGCATTATGAGGGCTAAACAAGAGACCCAGTACTTC	CASSIMRAKQETQYF
TRBV4-3	-	-	TRBJ1-3	TGCGCCAGCAGCCAAGATGGCAGGGGCTCGGGAAACACCATATATTTT	CASSQDGRGSGNTIYF